These 18 T cell receptor beta chains were sequenced from one sample in a study of T cell repertoires in cytomegalovirus infection. Using its own MiXCR run on the reads, TCRdb lists one record per CDR3 protein. The data show 110,000 to 150,000 distinct CDR3 sequences, about 6.5% seen once. Sequenced sample: PBMCs. All receptors come from a human donor in good health (CMV status not recorded). Some clones in this sample may be carry-over from other donors' samples.

CDR3 region: CASSFGQGGGYGYTF. As DNA, the CDR3 is TGCGCCAGCAGCTTCGGACAGGGAGGAGGCTATGGCTACACCTTC. The V gene is TRBV5-1, the J gene TRBJ1-2; 8 positions agree with TRBD1. The junction had 7 bases not matched to a gene; V was cut back by 2 bases and J by 4 bases. CDR1 is SGHRS, CDR2 YFSETQ, per germline. The CDR3 runs 15 residues.

This clonotype was detected many times. This chain joins TRBV11-1 and TRBJ1-1; perhaps TRBD1 as D (6 bases). Trimming stripped 2 bases from V and 3 bases from J, with 10 bases between. Germline CDR1 reads SGHAT; CDR2 reads FQDESV (reference sequence). The CDR3 loop spans 14 amino acids. In DNA form, the CDR3 reads TGTGCCAGCAGCTTACGGACAGAATACACTGAAGCTTTCTTT. Translation gives CASSLRTEYTEAFF.

The rearrangement uses TRBV12-5 and TRBJ1-4; D is undetermined. Trimming took off 5 bases at V and 8 bases at J, with 21 bases between the two ends. CDR3 length equals 16 residues. Germline V gives CDR1 LGHNT, CDR2 FRNRAP. The CDR3 DNA follows: TGTGCTAGTGGTCCCCAACGGACGCCGGTGATCGAAAAACTGTTTTTT. Amino acids: CASGPQRTPVIEKLFF.

The table lists this clonotype with a few counts. The V gene is TRBV10-2, the J gene TRBJ1-1; D is ambiguous. The germline gives CDR1 WSHSY, CDR2 SAAADI. This CDR3 is 13 amino acids long. Trimming pared 0 bases from V and 0 bases from J, leaving 2 bases between. In DNA, the CDR3 is TGCGCCAGCAGTGAGTCTATGAACACTGAAGCTTTCTTT. Protein: CASSESMNTEAFF.

This clonotype was picked up many times. V is TRBV7-3 and J is TRBJ2-7, with 11 bases fitting TRBD2. J lost 6 bases, V lost 2 bases, and 3 bases had no gene match. Germline V gives CDR1 SGHTA, CDR2 FQGTGA. The CDR3 runs to 14 residues. CDR3 residues: CASSLYSGGGEQYF. The CDR3 DNA is TGTGCCAGCAGCTTATATAGCGGGGGGGGCGAGCAGTACTTC.

V and J are TRBV7-6 and TRBJ1-5; D is unresolved. The CDR3 runs to 14 residues. V lost 5 bases and J 2 bases, leaving 10 bases between the germline ends. Germline CDR1 SGHVS, CDR2 FNYEAQ. The CDR3 reads CASSQPGGNQPQHF. The DNA of the CDR3 is TGTGCCAGCAGCCAGCCCGGGGGCAATCAGCCCCAGCATTTT.

This clonotype was detected many times. The chain uses TRBV20-1 and TRBJ1-6; 9 bases align to TRBD1. CDR3 length: 16 residues. With V trimmed by 3 bases and J by 0 bases, 3 bases remained unmatched. Germline V gives CDR1 DFQATT, CDR2 SNEGSKA (reference sequence). The CDR3 DNA sequence: TGCAGTGCTAGGACAGGGGGGAGCTCCTATAATTCACCCCTCCACTTT. Its translation: CSARTGGSSYNSPLHF.

The chain employs TRBV2 and TRBJ1-2; a weak D match, TRBD1 (5 bases). CDR1 and CDR2 (germline): SNHLY, FYNNEI. This CDR3 is 15 amino acids long. The V end lost 6 bases, the J end lost 8 bases, and 22 bases lay between the germline ends. CDR3 coding DNA: TGTGCCAGCAGCCCAAGTGGGGCCCGCCCTGGAGGCTACACCTTC. This translates into CASSPSGARPGGYTF.

This clonotype was observed at least ten times. In DNA form, the CDR3 reads TGTGCCAGCAGTCACCGGAGATCGCCGCCGGACGAGCAGTACTTC. The encoded protein is CASSHRRSPPDEQYF. The chain employs TRBV27 and TRBJ2-7; D uncertain. V was pared by 5 bases and J by 5 bases, with 19 bases between. Germline lookup yields CDR1 MNHEY and CDR2 SMNVEV (reference sequence). This CDR3 has 15 amino acids.

Only a few counts were recorded for this clonotype. The chain carries TRBV20-1 and TRBJ1-1; D unclear. The CDR3 covers 12 residues. CDR1 and CDR2 from the germline V gene are DFQATT and SNEGSKA (reference sequence). Trimming pared 0 bases from V and 5 bases from J, leaving 7 bases between. The CDR3 sequence: CSARDLDTEAFF. The CDR3 DNA reads TGCAGTGCTAGAGATTTGGATACTGAAGCTTTCTTT.

This rearrangement joins TRBV20-1 to TRBJ1-6, with unresolved D. Germline loops: CDR1 DFQATT, CDR2 SNEGSKA (reference sequence). V lost 5 bases, J lost 7 bases, and 15 bases lay in between. The CDR3 is made up of 14 amino acids. CDR3 sequence reads: CSAPRETQNSPLHF. The CDR3 DNA reads as TGCAGTGCTCCCCGGGAGACCCAAAATTCACCCCTCCACTTT.

J is TRBJ1-1 and V is TRBV7-9; D is uncertain. Germline V gives CDR1 SEHNR, CDR2 FQNEAQ (reference sequence). The CDR3 covers 17 residues. V dropped 1 base and J dropped 1 base, with 16 bases sitting between them. In DNA, the CDR3 is TGTGCCAGCAGCTTAGACAACGTGCGGGGAGCGAACACTGAAGCTTTCTTT. Encoded protein: CASSLDNVRGANTEAFF.

The genes are TRBV5-1 and TRBJ2-5; 7 nucleotides align to TRBD2. Germline assignment: CDR1 SGHRS and CDR2 YFSETQ. This CDR3 is built from 15 residues. Losses at the gene ends were 5 bases for V and 4 bases for J; bases not matched to a gene: 11. The CDR3 loop reads CASSMRGGSSETQYF. For the CDR3, the DNA is TGCGCCAGCAGTATGCGCGGGGGATCATCAGAGACCCAGTACTTC.

This clonotype appeared a few times. The genes are TRBV11-1 and TRBJ2-7; D uncertain. Germline values: CDR1 SGHAT, CDR2 FQDESV (reference sequence). The CDR3 extends over 14 amino acids. The V gene lost 1 base and the J gene lost 3 bases, with 10 bases spanning the gap. Here the CDR3 reads CASSLVGRNYEQYF. CDR3 nucleotides: TGTGCCAGCAGCTTAGTTGGGCGAAACTACGAGCAGTACTTC.

This clonotype occurred many times. DNA of the CDR3: TGTGCCAGCAGCCCAAGGGACAGCAGCTGGGAGACCCAGTACTTC. It is translated as CASSPRDSSWETQYF. The chain employs TRBV7-2 and TRBJ2-5; 7 positions match TRBD1. CDR3 length: 15 residues. Germline V gene lookup returns CDR1 SGHTA and CDR2 FQGNSA. The junction had 11 bases not matched to a gene; V was cut back by 5 bases and J by 5 bases. The full variable domain, with the rest looked up from reference TRBV7-2 and TRBJ2-5, is GAGVSQSPSNKVTEKGKDVELRCDPISGHTALYWYRQSLGQGLEFLIYFQGNSAPDKSGLPSDRFSAERTGGSVSTLTIQRTQQEDSAVYLCASSPRDSSWETQYFGPGTRLLVL.

This clonotype was detected ten times or more. The chain couples TRBV7-9 to TRBJ2-5, with unresolved D. The CDR3 runs 15 residues. Germline values: CDR1 SEHNR, CDR2 FQNEAQ (reference sequence). Deletions cut 4 bases from V and 1 base from J, with 13 bases between. CDR3 coding DNA: TGTGCCAGCAGCTCGTCGTATATGATCCAAGAGACCCAGTACTTC. Encoded protein: CASSSSYMIQETQYF.

This clonotype was observed a handful of times. The chain links TRBV11-2 to TRBJ2-3; no clear D gene. In germline, CDR1 is SGHAT, CDR2 FQNNGV. The CDR3 is 14 amino acids. V was shortened by 5 bases and J by 3 bases, with 12 bases between the two germline ends. CDR3 protein: CASSHPSVTDTQYF. The CDR3 coding sequence is TGTGCCAGCAGCCATCCTTCCGTGACAGATACGCAGTATTTT.

A few counts support this clonotype. Just one base apart from a much larger clone, this may be a read error. This chain connects TRBV5-5 to TRBJ1-1; D is ambiguous. Germline V CDR1 and CDR2: SGHKS, YYEKEE (reference sequence). CDR3 length: 13 residues. V gave up 2 bases and J gave up 0 bases, with 5 bases separating them. The CDR3 here is CASSFGLNTEAFF. CDR3 DNA: TGTGCCAGCAGCTTTGGACTGAACACTGAAGCTTTCTTT.